These 9 T cell receptor beta chains were all obtained from the same sample, sequenced in a study of blood T cell repertoires in COVID-19. Assay used: immunoSEQ multiplex PCR; TCRdb lists only in-frame clones, some missing. The table shows 300,000 to 400,000 clones, with 88% occurring only once. The specimen was PBMCs or T cells enriched from blood (not recorded which). These receptors all come from a woman aged 30 to 39 with acute COVID-19.

This clone was counted between two and nine times. This chain joins TRBV7-9 and TRBJ2-7; 9 bases line up with TRBD1. CDR1 SEHNR and CDR2 FQNEAQ come from the germline V gene (reference sequence). There are 14 residues in the CDR3. V was pared by 4 bases and J by 8 bases, with 9 bases of the junction left unmatched. The CDR3 sequence: CASSSSPGQGKQYF. For the CDR3, the DNA is TGTGCCAGCAGCTCCTCCCCGGGACAGGGAAAGCAGTACTTC.

V and J are TRBV18 and TRBJ1-1; D remains unclear. Trimming took 3 bases from V and 6 from J, leaving 8 bases between them. Germline-derived CDR1 and CDR2 are KGHSH and LQKENI. The CDR3 consists of 12 residues. Written as DNA, the CDR3 is TGTGCCAGCTCACCTCCGCGAGCTGAAGCTTTCTTT. Its protein is CASSPPRAEAFF.

V usage is TRBV4-1 and J usage is TRBJ2-7; 12 nucleotides match TRBD2. The CDR3 length is 15 residues. CDR1 and CDR2 from the germline V gene are MGHRA and YSYEKL. Trimming removed 0 bases from V and 7 bases from J; junction bases left unmatched: 4. This CDR3 is CASSQELAGGREQYF. The CDR3 DNA is TGCGCCAGCAGCCAAGAACTAGCGGGGGGACGGGAGCAGTACTTC.

J is TRBJ1-2 and V is TRBV9, with D perhaps TRBD1 (5 bases). V was trimmed by 0 bases and J by 6 bases, leaving 12 bases between them. CDR3 size: 14 residues. CDR1 SGDLS and CDR2 YYNGEE come from the germline V gene. CDR3 coding DNA: TGTGCCAGCAGCGTAGTGGGGCAGGGAAATGGCTACACCTTC. This encodes CASSVVGQGNGYTF.

The V gene is TRBV19, the J gene TRBJ2-1; TRBD1 matches at 9 bases. The germline gives CDR1 LNHDA, CDR2 SQIVND (reference sequence). With 3 bases clipped from V and 2 bases from J, the junction kept 2 bases outside the gene matches. The CDR3 has 15 residues. DNA for the CDR3: TGTGCCAGTAGTATTGGGACAGGGCCCTACAATGAGCAGTTCTTC. Amino acid sequence: CASSIGTGPYNEQFF.

The CDR3 bases are TGTGCCAGCAGCGGACTGGATGGAAACACCATATATTTT. Residues: CASSGLDGNTIYF. The chain has TRBV9 and TRBJ1-3; D not resolved. This CDR3 has 13 residues. Germline V gene lookup returns CDR1 SGDLS and CDR2 YYNGEE. With 3 bases removed from V and 3 bases from J, the gap between germline ends came to 7 bases.

V is TRBV7-3 and J is TRBJ2-6; 7 bases line up with TRBD2. Per germline, CDR1 SGHTA and CDR2 FQGTGA. The length of the CDR3 is 16 residues. J was trimmed by 0 bases and V by 8 bases; bases with no gene match: 7. CDR3 sequence: CASAVGGSSGANVLTF. The CDR3 region has the DNA TGTGCCAGCGCAGTGGGCGGGAGCTCTGGGGCCAACGTCCTGACTTTC.

The chain is built from TRBV18 and TRBJ1-2; D is ambiguous. The V end lost 1 base, the J end lost 6 bases, and 9 bases lay between the germline ends. The CDR3 length is 13 residues. Germline V lookup: CDR1 KGHSH, CDR2 LQKENI. The CDR3 DNA reads TGTGCCAGCTCACCACGAGAAAAGCATGGCTACACCTTC. The encoded protein is CASSPREKHGYTF.

This chain links TRBV6-5 with TRBJ2-7, with D maybe TRBD1 (6 bases). Germline V gene lookup returns CDR1 MNHEY and CDR2 SVGAGI. The CDR3 sequence is 14 residues long. Trimming took off 6 bases at V and 3 bases at J, with 15 bases between the two ends. The CDR3 reads CASSPSRGGYEQYF. The DNA for the CDR3 is TGTGCCAGCAGCCCCTCCAGGGGTGGCTACGAGCAGTACTTC.